The 5 T cell receptor beta chains listed next were all sequenced from one sample in a study of neurological immune-mediated disorders (dated by TCRdb to between 2018 and 2021). The library came from 5' RACE. The reads were generated on an Illumina HiSeq 2500. The public sequencing data were trimmed at Q25 with fastp and processed into clonotypes with MiXCR by TCRdb, which kept only in-frame beta chains. Every entry covers one CDR3 protein and lists the most common genes and DNA from its rows. The sample table contains 60,000 to 85,000 distinct CDR3 sequences; only one count was recorded for roughly 5.6% of them. Of the sample, 6% to 9.5% falls within the top ten clones. Specimen: PBMCs. Source of these receptors: a man aged 18-30 years with multiple sclerosis.

In its sample, this clonotype was seen many times. The chain combines TRBV5-1 with TRBJ2-1, with 8 bases that match TRBD1. Germline V gene sequence: CDR1 SGHRS, CDR2 YFSETQ. Unmatched junction bases numbered 4, after V lost 3 bases and J lost 5 bases. The CDR3 covers 14 residues. The CDR3 sequence is CASSWDRPDNEQFF. DNA for the CDR3: TGCGCCAGCAGCTGGGACAGGCCAGACAATGAGCAGTTCTTC.

This clonotype has a count of ten or more. V is TRBV6-2 or TRBV6-3 and J is TRBJ2-7, with TRBD2 matching over 8 bases. V trimming: 7 bases; J trimming: 6 bases; junction bases outside the gene matches: 5. CDR3 length equals 12 residues. The germline gives CDR1 MNHEY, CDR2 SVGEGT. Here the CDR3 reads CASTAGDPEQYF. The CDR3 DNA is TGTGCCAGCACAGCGGGAGACCCCGAGCAGTACTTC.

This clonotype was found many times. The chain joins TRBV5-1 to TRBJ1-1; tentative D call: TRBD1 (5 bases). The V gene lost 0 bases and the J gene lost 8 bases, with 11 bases spanning the gap. This CDR3 spans 13 amino acids. Germline CDR1 reads SGHRS; CDR2 reads YFSETQ. CDR3 nucleotide sequence: TGCGCCAGCAGCTTGGGGGGCAGCTCAGAAGCTTTCTTT. It specifies CASSLGGSSEAFF.

This clonotype was picked up many times. This chain connects TRBV5-1 to TRBJ2-7, with 9 positions matching TRBD1. V gave up 1 base and J gave up 7 bases; unmatched junction bases: 6. CDR1 is SGHRS, CDR2 YFSETQ, per germline. The CDR3 runs to 14 residues. For the CDR3, the DNA is TGCGCCAGCAGCTTGACAGGGGGCGCGTGGGAGCAGTACTTC. It encodes CASSLTGGAWEQYF. Combining the CDR3 with reference TRBV5-1 and TRBJ2-7 gives the whole variable domain KAGVTQTPRYLIKTRGQQVTLSCSPISGHRSVSWYQQTPGQGLQFLFEYFSETQRNKGNFPGRFSGRQFSNSRSEMNVSTLELGDSALYLCASSLTGGAWEQYFGPGTRLTVT.

This clonotype showed up many times. The chain couples TRBV20-1 to TRBJ1-5; D might be TRBD1 (5 bases). Germline V gives CDR1 DFQATT, CDR2 SNEGSKA (reference sequence). Trimming stripped 0 bases from V and 3 bases from J, with 12 bases between. The CDR3 is made up of 15 amino acids. The DNA of the CDR3 is TGCAGTGCTAGAGATATCAGAGGGGACAATCAGCCCCAGCATTTT. Its protein is CSARDIRGDNQPQHF.